This TCR beta chain was profiled in a study of shared clonotypes between healthy human individuals. Trimming cost V 8 bases and J 5 bases; bases outside gene matches: 5. Germline V gene lookup returns CDR1 SEHNR and CDR2 FQNEAQ (reference sequence). There are 13 residues in the CDR3. Data came from immunoSEQ multiplex PCR; TCRdb stores just in-frame clones and leaves some out. The table lists around 440,000 clones, about 74% of them singletons. The source is a woman aged 40 to 55 in good health. Some clones in this sample may be carry-over from other donors' samples. This sequence joins TRBV7-9 and TRBJ1-5, with 8 bases that match TRBD1. The source material was PBMCs. The CDR3 sequence: CASAAQGDQPQHF. The CDR3 nucleotides are TGTGCCAGCGCGGCACAGGGGGATCAGCCCCAGCATTTT.